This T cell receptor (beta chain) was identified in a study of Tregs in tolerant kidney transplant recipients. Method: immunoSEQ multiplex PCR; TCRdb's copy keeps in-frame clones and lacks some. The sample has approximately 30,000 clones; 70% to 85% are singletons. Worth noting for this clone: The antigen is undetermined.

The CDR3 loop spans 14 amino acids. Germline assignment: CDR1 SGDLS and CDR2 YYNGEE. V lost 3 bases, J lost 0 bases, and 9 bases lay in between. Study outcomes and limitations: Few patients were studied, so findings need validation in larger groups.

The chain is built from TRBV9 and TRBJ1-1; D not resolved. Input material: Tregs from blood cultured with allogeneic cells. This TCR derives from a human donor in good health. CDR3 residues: CASSASNMNTEAFF. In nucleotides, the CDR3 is TGTGCCAGCAGCGCCTCAAACATGAACACTGAAGCTTTCTTT.